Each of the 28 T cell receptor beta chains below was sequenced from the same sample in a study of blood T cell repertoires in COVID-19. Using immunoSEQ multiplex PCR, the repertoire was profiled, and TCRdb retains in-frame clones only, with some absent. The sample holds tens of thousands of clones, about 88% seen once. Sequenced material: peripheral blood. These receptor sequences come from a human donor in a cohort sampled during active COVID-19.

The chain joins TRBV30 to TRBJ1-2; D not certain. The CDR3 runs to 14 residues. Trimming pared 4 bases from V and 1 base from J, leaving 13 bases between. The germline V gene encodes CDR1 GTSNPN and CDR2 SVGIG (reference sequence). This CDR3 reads CAWTEGRGNYGYTF. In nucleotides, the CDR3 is TGTGCCTGGACCGAGGGTCGGGGTAACTATGGCTACACCTTC.

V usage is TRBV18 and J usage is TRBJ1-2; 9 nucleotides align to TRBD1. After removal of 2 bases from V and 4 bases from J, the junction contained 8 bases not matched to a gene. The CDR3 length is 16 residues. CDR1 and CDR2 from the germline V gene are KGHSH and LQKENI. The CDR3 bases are TGTGCCAGCTCACCAAGATCGGGACAGGGTGGCTATGGCTACACCTTC. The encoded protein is CASSPRSGQGGYGYTF.

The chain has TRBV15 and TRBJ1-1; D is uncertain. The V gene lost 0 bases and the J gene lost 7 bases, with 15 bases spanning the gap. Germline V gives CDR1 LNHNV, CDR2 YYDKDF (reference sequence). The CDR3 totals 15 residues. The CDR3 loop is CATSRDVGVFYEAFF. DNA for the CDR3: TGTGCCACCAGCAGAGATGTCGGAGTCTTTTATGAAGCTTTCTTT.

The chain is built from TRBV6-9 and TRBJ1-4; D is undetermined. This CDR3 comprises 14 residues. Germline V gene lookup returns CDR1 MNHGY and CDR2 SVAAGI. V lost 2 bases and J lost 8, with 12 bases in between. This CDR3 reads CASSYPGLREKLFF. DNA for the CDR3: TGTGCCAGCAGTTATCCGGGATTGCGGGAAAAACTGTTTTTT.

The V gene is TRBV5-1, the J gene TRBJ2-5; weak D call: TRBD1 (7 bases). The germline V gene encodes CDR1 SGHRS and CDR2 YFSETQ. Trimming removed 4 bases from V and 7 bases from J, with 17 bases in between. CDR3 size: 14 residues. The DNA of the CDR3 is TGCGCCAGCAGCCGGGACCAGGGGGGATGGACCCAGTACTTC. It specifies CASSRDQGGWTQYF.

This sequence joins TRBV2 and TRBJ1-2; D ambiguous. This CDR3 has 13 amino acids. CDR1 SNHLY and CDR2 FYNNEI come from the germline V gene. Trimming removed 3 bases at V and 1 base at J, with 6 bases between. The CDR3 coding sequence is TGTGCCAGCAGTGACGAGGGTAACTATGGCTACACCTTC. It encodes CASSDEGNYGYTF.

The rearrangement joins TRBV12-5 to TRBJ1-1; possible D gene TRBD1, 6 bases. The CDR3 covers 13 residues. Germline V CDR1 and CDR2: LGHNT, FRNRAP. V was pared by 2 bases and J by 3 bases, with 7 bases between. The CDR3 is CASGLRQDTEAFF. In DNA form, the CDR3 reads TGTGCTAGTGGTTTGCGACAGGACACTGAAGCTTTCTTT.

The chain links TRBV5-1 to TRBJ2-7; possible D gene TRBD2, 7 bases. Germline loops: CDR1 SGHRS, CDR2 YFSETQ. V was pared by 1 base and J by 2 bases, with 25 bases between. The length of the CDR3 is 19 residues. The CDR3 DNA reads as TGCGCCAGCAGCTTGACCTCCCGAGGGGGTGGCGGGGGTACCTACGAGCAGTACTTC. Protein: CASSLTSRGGGGGTYEQYF.

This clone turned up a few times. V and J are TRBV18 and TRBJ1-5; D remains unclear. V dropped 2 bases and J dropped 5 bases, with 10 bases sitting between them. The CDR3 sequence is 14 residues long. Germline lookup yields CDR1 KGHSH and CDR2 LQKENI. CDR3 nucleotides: TGTGCCAGCTCACCATTGGCGGTGGATCAGCCCCAGCATTTT. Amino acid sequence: CASSPLAVDQPQHF. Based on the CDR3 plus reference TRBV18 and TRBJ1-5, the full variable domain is NAGVMQNPRHLVRRRGQEARLRCSPMKGHSHVYWYRQLPEEGLKFMVYLQKENIIDESGMPKERFSAEFPKEGPSILRIQQVVRGDSAAYFCASSPLAVDQPQHFGDGTRLSIL.

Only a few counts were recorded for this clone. The CDR3 loop is CATSDLFTGDTGELFF. CDR3 coding DNA: TGTGCCACCAGTGATTTGTTTACAGGGGACACCGGGGAGCTGTTTTTT. The gene calls are TRBV24-1 and TRBJ2-2; the match to TRBD1 covers 7 bases. V lost 0 bases to trimming and J lost 3 bases; unmatched junction nucleotides: 3. Germline lookup yields CDR1 KGHDR and CDR2 SFDVKD. The CDR3 totals 16 residues.

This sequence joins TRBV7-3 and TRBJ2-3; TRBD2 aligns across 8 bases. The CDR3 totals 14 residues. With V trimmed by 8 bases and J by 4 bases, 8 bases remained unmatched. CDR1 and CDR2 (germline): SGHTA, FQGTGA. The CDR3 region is CASRGLELSDTQYF. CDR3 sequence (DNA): TGTGCCAGCCGGGGACTAGAATTGTCAGATACGCAGTATTTT.

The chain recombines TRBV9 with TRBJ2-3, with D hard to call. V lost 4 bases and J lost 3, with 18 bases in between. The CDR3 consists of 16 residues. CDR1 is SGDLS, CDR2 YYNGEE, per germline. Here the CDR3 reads CASSPLHDEATDTQYF. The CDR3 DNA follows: TGTGCCAGCAGCCCCCTACACGATGAAGCGACAGATACGCAGTATTTT.

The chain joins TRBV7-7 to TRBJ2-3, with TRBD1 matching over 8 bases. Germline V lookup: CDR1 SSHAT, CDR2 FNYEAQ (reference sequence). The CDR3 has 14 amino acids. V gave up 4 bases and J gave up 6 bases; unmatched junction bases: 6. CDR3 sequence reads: CASSSDRVGDTQYF. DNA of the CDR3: TGTGCCAGCAGCTCGGACAGGGTTGGGGATACGCAGTATTTT.

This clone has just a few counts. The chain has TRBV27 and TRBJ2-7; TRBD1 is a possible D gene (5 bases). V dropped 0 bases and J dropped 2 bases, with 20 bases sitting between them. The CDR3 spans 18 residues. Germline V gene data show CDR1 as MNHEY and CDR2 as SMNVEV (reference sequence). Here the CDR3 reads CASSLSSAQGRTTYEQYF. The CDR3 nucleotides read TGTGCCAGCAGTTTATCGTCGGCGCAGGGTCGAACTACCTACGAGCAGTACTTC.

CDR3 region: CASSFLDGRRDTEAFF. CDR3 sequence (DNA): TGTGCCAGCAGTTTCCTGGACGGCCGGCGGGACACTGAAGCTTTCTTT. The gene calls are TRBV27 and TRBJ1-1; D not certain. V lost 3 bases and J 3 bases, leaving 17 bases between the germline ends. CDR1 MNHEY and CDR2 SMNVEV come from the germline V gene (reference sequence). The CDR3 extends over 16 amino acids.

The CDR3 here is CASSTPLTGSNTEAFF. Here the CDR3 DNA reads TGTGCCAGCAGCACCCCCTTGACAGGCTCTAACACTGAAGCTTTCTTT. This chain links TRBV6-6 with TRBJ1-1; tentatively, D is TRBD1 (6 bases). Trimming stripped 6 bases from V and 2 bases from J, with 19 bases between. Per the germline V gene, CDR1 is MNHNY and CDR2 is SVGAGI (reference sequence). The CDR3 is 16 residues long.

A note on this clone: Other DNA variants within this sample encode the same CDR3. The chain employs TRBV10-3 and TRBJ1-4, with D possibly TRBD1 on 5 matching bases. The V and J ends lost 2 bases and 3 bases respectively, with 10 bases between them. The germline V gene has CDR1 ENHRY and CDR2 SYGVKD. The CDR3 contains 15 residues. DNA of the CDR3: TGTGCCATCAGTGAGGGGTTAGGGGCTAATGAAAAACTGTTTTTT. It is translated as CAISEGLGANEKLFF.

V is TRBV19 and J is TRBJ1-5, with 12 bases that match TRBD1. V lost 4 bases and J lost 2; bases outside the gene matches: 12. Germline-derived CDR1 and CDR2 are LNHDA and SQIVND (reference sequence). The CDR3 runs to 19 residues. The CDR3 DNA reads TGTGCCAGTAGTAACCTTTTGGGACAGGGGGCGTCGGGCAATCAGCCCCAGCATTTT. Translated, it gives CASSNLLGQGASGNQPQHF.

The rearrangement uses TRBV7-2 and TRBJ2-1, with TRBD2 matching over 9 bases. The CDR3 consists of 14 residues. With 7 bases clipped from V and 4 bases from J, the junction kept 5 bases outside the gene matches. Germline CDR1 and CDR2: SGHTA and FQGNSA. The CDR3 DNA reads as TGTGCCAGCACCCGTCTAGCGGGATACAATGAGCAGTTCTTC. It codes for CASTRLAGYNEQFF.

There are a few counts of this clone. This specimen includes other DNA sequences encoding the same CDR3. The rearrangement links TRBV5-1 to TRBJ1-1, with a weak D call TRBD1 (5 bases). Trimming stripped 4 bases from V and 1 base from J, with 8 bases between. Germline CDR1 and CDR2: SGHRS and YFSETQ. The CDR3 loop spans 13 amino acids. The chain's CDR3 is CASSATGNTEAFF. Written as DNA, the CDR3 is TGCGCCAGCAGCGCCACAGGGAACACTGAAGCTTTCTTT.

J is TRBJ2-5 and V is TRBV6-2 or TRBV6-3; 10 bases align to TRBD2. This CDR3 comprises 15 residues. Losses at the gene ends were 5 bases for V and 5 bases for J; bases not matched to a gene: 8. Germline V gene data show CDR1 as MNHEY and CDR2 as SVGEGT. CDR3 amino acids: CASSNPGLAKETQYF. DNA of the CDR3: TGTGCCAGCAGTAATCCGGGACTAGCGAAGGAGACCCAGTACTTC.

The DNA for the CDR3 is TGCGCCAGCAGCTTGGAGACAACCTCCTACGAGCAGTACTTC. Amino acids: CASSLETTSYEQYF. The chain is built from TRBV5-1 and TRBJ2-7; no reliable D call. CDR1 is SGHRS, CDR2 YFSETQ, per germline. The ends were cut back, 0 bases at V and 0 bases at J, with 7 bases in the middle. The CDR3 covers 14 residues.

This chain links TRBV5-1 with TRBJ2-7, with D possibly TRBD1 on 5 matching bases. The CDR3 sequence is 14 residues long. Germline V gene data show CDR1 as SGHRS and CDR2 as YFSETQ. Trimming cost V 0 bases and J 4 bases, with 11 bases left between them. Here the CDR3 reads CASSLGQGWYEQYF. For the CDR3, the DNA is TGCGCCAGCAGCTTGGGTCAGGGTTGGTACGAGCAGTACTTC.

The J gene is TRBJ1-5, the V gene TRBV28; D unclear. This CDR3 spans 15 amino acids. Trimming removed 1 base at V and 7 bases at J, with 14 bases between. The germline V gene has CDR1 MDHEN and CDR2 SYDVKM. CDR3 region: CASSLSLRGEQPQHF. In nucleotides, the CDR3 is TGTGCCAGCAGTTTATCCCTCCGGGGTGAACAGCCCCAGCATTTT.

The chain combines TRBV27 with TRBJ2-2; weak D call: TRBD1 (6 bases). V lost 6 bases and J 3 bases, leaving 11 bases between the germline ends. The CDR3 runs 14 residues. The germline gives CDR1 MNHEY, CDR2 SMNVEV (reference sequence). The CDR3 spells CASRSRGHTGELFF. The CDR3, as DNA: TGTGCCAGCAGGAGCAGGGGACACACCGGGGAGCTGTTTTTT.

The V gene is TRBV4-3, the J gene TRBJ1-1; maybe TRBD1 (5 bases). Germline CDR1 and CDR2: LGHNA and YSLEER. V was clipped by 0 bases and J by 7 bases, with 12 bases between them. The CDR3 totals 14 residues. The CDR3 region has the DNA TGCGCCAGCAGCCAAGATGCCCAGGGTAGTGAAGCTTTCTTT. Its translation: CASSQDAQGSEAFF.

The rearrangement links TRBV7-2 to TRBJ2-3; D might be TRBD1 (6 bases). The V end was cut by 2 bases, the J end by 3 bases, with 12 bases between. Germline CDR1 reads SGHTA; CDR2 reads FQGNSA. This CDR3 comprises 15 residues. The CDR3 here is CASSLQSGETDTQYF. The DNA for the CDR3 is TGTGCCAGCAGCTTACAATCAGGGGAGACAGATACGCAGTATTTT.

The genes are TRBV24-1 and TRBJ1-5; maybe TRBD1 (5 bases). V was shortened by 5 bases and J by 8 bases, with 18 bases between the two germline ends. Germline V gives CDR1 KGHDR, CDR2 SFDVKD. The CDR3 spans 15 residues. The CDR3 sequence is CATSAPSGGNEPQHF. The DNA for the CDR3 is TGTGCCACCAGTGCCCCCTCGGGGGGGAACGAGCCCCAGCATTTT.